The TCR beta chain described here comes from a study of T cell responses to AZD1222 COVID-19 vaccine. Study conclusions and caveats: The span of vaccine-associated CD4 TCRs extended across spike, with dominance at 160-218 and 743-854.

Sequencing used immunoSEQ multiplex PCR; TCRdb keeps in-frame clones, though not all of them. Among 120,000 to 150,000 clones listed, 91% were seen once. Note on this clone: Its target is not known.

Sequencing used peripheral blood, obtained on day 0 of AZD1222 vaccination. The source of this sequence is an adult in good health.

This chain's CDR3 is CASSLGLTASGRDEQFF. The CDR3 DNA follows: TGTGCCAGCAGCTTAGGCCTAACGGCTAGCGGGAGAGATGAGCAGTTCTTC. The chain is built from TRBV13 and TRBJ2-1, with 10 bases aligning to TRBD2. Germline lookup yields CDR1 PRHDT and CDR2 FYEKMQ (reference sequence). The J segment lost 8 bases and the V segment lost 0 bases, leaving 10 bases of the junction unmatched. The length of the CDR3 is 17 residues. Combining the CDR3 with reference TRBV13 and TRBJ2-1 gives the whole variable domain AAGVIQSPRHLIKEKRETATLKCYPIPRHDTVYWYQQGPGQDPQFLISFYEKMQSDKGSIPDRFSAQQFSDYHSELNMSSLELGDSALYFCASSLGLTASGRDEQFFGPGTRLTVL.